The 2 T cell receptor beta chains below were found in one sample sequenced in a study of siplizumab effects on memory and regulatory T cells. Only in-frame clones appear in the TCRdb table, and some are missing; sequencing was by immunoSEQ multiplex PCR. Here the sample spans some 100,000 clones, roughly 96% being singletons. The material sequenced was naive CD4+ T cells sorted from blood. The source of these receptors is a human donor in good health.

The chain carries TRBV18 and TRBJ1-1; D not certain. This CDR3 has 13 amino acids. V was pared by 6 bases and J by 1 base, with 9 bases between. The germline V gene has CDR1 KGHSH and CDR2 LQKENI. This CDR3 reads CASSLNKNTEAFF. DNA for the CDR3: TGTGCCAGCTCGCTTAACAAGAACACTGAAGCTTTCTTT.

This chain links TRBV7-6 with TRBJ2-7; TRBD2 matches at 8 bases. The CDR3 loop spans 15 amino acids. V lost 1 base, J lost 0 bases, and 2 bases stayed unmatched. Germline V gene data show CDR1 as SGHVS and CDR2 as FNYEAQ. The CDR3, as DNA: TGTGCCAGCAGCTTAGAACTAGCGGCCTCCTACGAGCAGTACTTC. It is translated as CASSLELAASYEQYF.